The 18 T cell receptor beta chains below all came from one sample that was sequenced in a study of lymphopenia after photon versus proton radiotherapy. Sequenced by immunoSEQ multiplex PCR; TCRdb stores in-frame clones only, minus some. This table has about 40,000 clones, about 86% appearing once. The specimen comprised peripheral blood, sampled from a patient treated with proton-based radiotherapy. These receptors were collected from a woman aged 70-85 years with pancreatic cancer. Some clones in this sample may be carry-over from other donors' samples.

The V call is TRBV28, the J call TRBJ1-5; D is undetermined. Germline V CDR1 and CDR2: MDHEN, SYDVKM. Trimming took off 3 bases at V and 7 bases at J, with 19 bases between the two ends. This CDR3 comprises 16 residues. The CDR3 is CASSFLRRVSRQPQHF. In nucleotides, the CDR3 is TGTGCCAGCAGTTTTCTTCGGCGGGTTTCGAGGCAGCCCCAGCATTTT.

J is TRBJ1-2 and V is TRBV6-1; a possible D gene is TRBD1 (5 bases). From germline, CDR1 is MNHNS and CDR2 SASEGT. There are 12 residues in the CDR3. V shed 7 bases and J shed 5 bases, with 11 bases lying between them. CDR3 sequence: CASNTGGYGYTF. CDR3 in DNA: TGTGCCAGCAATACTGGGGGTTATGGCTACACCTTC.

The CDR3 nucleotides read TGTGCCAGCAGCATACAGGGACAGGGCTACGAGCAGTACTTC. It translates to CASSIQGQGYEQYF. This chain joins TRBV6-5 and TRBJ2-5, with 9 bases lining up with TRBD1. The tail of the sequence fits TRBJ2-7 better, so the J call may be wrong. Looked up from germline, CDR1 is MNHEY and CDR2 is SVGAGI. The CDR3 runs 14 residues.

V usage is TRBV28 and J usage is TRBJ2-1; the D is unclear. There are 13 residues in the CDR3. The germline V and J ends were trimmed by 9 bases and 0 bases, with 9 bases remaining between them. The germline V gene encodes CDR1 MDHEN and CDR2 SYDVKM. CDR3 nucleotide sequence: TGTGCCAGTTGCGACACCTCCTACAATGAGCAGTTCTTC. Amino acid sequence: CASCDTSYNEQFF.

This clone is a singleton in its sample. The rearrangement links TRBV5-4 to TRBJ1-1, with 9 bases lining up with TRBD1. J lost 11 bases, V lost 1 base, and 6 bases had no gene match. The CDR3 length is 13 residues. In germline, CDR1 is SGHNT, CDR2 YYREEE (reference sequence). The CDR3 DNA is TGTGCCAGCAGCTTGCGGGGACAGGGTTTCGCTTTCTTT. This translates into CASSLRGQGFAFF. Drawing the rest from reference TRBV5-4 and TRBJ1-1, the complete variable domain is ETGVTQSPTHLIKTRGQQVTLRCSSQSGHNTVSWYQQALGQGPQFIFQYYREEENGRGNFPPRFSGLQFPNYSSELNVNALELDDSALYLCASSLRGQGFAFFGQGTRLTVV.

The chain links TRBV7-2 to TRBJ2-7, with D maybe TRBD1 (5 bases). Germline V gene sequence: CDR1 SGHTA, CDR2 FQGNSA. This CDR3 spans 13 amino acids. With 2 bases removed from V and 2 bases from J, the gap between germline ends came to 7 bases. The CDR3 nucleotides read TGTGCCAGCAGCTTACAGGGCCCCTACGAGCAGTACTTC. Amino acid sequence: CASSLQGPYEQYF. Supplemented by reference TRBV7-2 and TRBJ2-7, the full variable domain reads GAGVSQSPSNKVTEKGKDVELRCDPISGHTALYWYRQSLGQGLEFLIYFQGNSAPDKSGLPSDRFSAERTGGSVSTLTIQRTQQEDSAVYLCASSLQGPYEQYFGPGTRLTVT.

The sample holds a few counts of this clone. The chain combines TRBV20-1 with TRBJ2-7; D gene ambiguous. The V gene's germline CDR1 is DFQATT and CDR2 SNEGSKA (reference sequence). There are 11 residues in the CDR3. V was pared by 3 bases and J by 4 bases, with 7 bases between. CDR3 protein: CSASGQYEQYF. CDR3 sequence (DNA): TGCAGTGCTAGTGGGCAGTACGAGCAGTACTTC.

The chain combines TRBV30 with TRBJ1-1, with no clear D. The germline gives CDR1 GTSNPN, CDR2 SVGIG (reference sequence). CDR3 size: 13 residues. Trimming took 2 bases from V and 2 from J, leaving 9 bases between them. The CDR3 spells CAWSPQSNTEAFF. DNA for the CDR3: TGTGCCTGGAGTCCTCAGAGTAACACTGAAGCTTTCTTT. Complete variable domain (other parts from reference TRBV30 and TRBJ1-1): SQTIHQWPATLVQPVGSPLSLECTVEGTSNPNLYWYRQAAGRGLQLLFYSVGIGQISSEVPQNLSASRPQDRQFILSSKKLLLSDSGFYLCAWSPQSNTEAFFGQGTRLTVV.

The chain has TRBV19 and TRBJ1-5; D not resolved. The V gene lost 6 bases and the J gene lost 2 bases, with 11 bases spanning the gap. The CDR3 runs to 14 residues. Germline assignment: CDR1 LNHDA and CDR2 SQIVND (reference sequence). The DNA of the CDR3 is TGTGCCAGTAGGGACGGAATAGGCAATCAGCCCCAGCATTTT. Translation gives CASRDGIGNQPQHF.

This chain uses TRBV11-2 with TRBJ2-3, with 12 bases matching TRBD2. The V and J ends lost 4 bases and 9 bases, in that order; junction bases with no gene match: 2. The CDR3 is 13 amino acids. Germline V CDR1 and CDR2: SGHAT, FQNNGV. The CDR3 loop reads CASSSGLAGTQYF. The DNA for the CDR3 is TGTGCCAGCAGCTCAGGACTAGCGGGGACGCAGTATTTT.

The gene calls are TRBV5-1 and TRBJ2-5; possible D gene TRBD2, 6 bases. V lost 1 base and J lost 4, with 8 bases in between. The CDR3 has 13 residues. Germline-derived CDR1 and CDR2 are SGHRS and YFSETQ. CDR3 DNA: TGCGCCAGCAGCTTGCTGGGGGGAGAGACCCAGTACTTC. Translated: CASSLLGGETQYF.

This clone showed up just a few times. The chain carries TRBV11-1 and TRBJ1-2, with a tentative D call TRBD1 (6 bases). The CDR3 totals 14 residues. The V gene's germline CDR1 is SGHAT and CDR2 FQDESV (reference sequence). The V end lost 6 bases, the J end lost 6 bases, and 17 bases lay between the germline ends. CDR3 in amino acids: CASSPQGSDHGYTF. CDR3 in DNA: TGTGCCAGCAGTCCACAGGGAAGTGATCATGGCTACACCTTC.

V usage is TRBV30 and J usage is TRBJ1-2, with 9 bases lining up with TRBD1. In germline, CDR1 is GTSNPN, CDR2 SVGIG (reference sequence). Trimming took 6 bases from V and 10 from J; bases not matched to a gene: 9. CDR3 length: 12 residues. In nucleotides, the CDR3 is TGTGCCTGTCAACCGGGACAGGGTGCCTACACCTTC. Amino acids: CACQPGQGAYTF.

The chain couples TRBV5-1 to TRBJ2-1; D is unclear. Between the trimmed V and J ends, which lost 2 bases and 10 bases, there was a span of 10 bases. Germline V gives CDR1 SGHRS, CDR2 YFSETQ. The CDR3 length is 12 residues. The CDR3 is CASSFNFAEQFF. In DNA, the CDR3 is TGCGCCAGCAGCTTTAATTTTGCCGAGCAGTTCTTC.

V and J are TRBV5-4 and TRBJ2-7; 9 bases agree with TRBD2. J was trimmed by 5 bases and V by 4 bases; bases with no gene match: 10. Germline V gene lookup returns CDR1 SGHNT and CDR2 YYREEE (reference sequence). The CDR3 consists of 15 residues. The CDR3 nucleotides read TGTGCCAGCAGCCTGCCGGCGGGAGGGCCTCACGAGCAGTACTTC. This encodes CASSLPAGGPHEQYF.

The chain employs TRBV2 and TRBJ2-1, with 7 bases identical to TRBD2. The V gene's germline CDR1 is SNHLY and CDR2 FYNNEI. V shed 1 base, J shed 8 bases, and the junction held 8 bases outside the gene matches. CDR3 length: 15 residues. The CDR3 loop is CASSEGLAVRDEQFF. As DNA, the CDR3 is TGTGCCAGCAGTGAAGGGCTAGCGGTAAGGGATGAGCAGTTCTTC.

This rearrangement joins TRBV28 to TRBJ1-4, with 10 nucleotides matching TRBD1. The V gene's germline CDR1 is MDHEN and CDR2 SYDVKM. This CDR3 has 16 amino acids. V shed 2 bases and J 2 bases; nucleotides not matched to a gene: 2. Written as DNA, the CDR3 is TGTGCCAGCAGTTTAGACAGGGGGCTGACTAATGAAAAACTGTTTTTT. Its translation is CASSLDRGLTNEKLFF.

The chain combines TRBV2 with TRBJ2-1; 7 nucleotides agree with TRBD1. Germline V gene sequence: CDR1 SNHLY, CDR2 FYNNEI. This CDR3 is built from 15 residues. V was pared by 5 bases and J by 4 bases, with 8 bases of the junction left unmatched. DNA of the CDR3: TGTGCCAGCAGTAGAGAGGGGGCGGAGTACAATGAGCAGTTCTTC. Its protein product is CASSREGAEYNEQFF.